This is a list of T cell receptor beta chains from one sample in a study of CXCR3-negative and CXCR3-positive naive CD8 T cells. Reanalyzing the 5' RACE reads, TCRdb keeps one entry per CDR3 protein, without DNA. The listing records about 81,000 distinct CDR3 sequences. Sequenced sample: naive CXCR3- CD8+ T cells from blood. These receptors all come from a human donor in good health. Some clones in this sample may be carry-over from other donors' samples. CDR3s include the opening cysteine and the closing phenylalanine or tryptophan. Fields, in order: V gene, J gene, CDR3 protein.

TRBV9	TRBJ2-5	CASSVTGSTRETQYF
TRBV29-1	TRBJ2-7	CSVEDGRDERAVRYF
TRBV5-5	TRBJ2-5	CASSLLTRLRETQYF
TRBV28	TRBJ1-2	CASSLLGTGVNYGYTF
TRBV10-3	TRBJ2-7	CAIRDGSSYEQYF
TRBV12-3/TRBV12-4	TRBJ2-7	CASSLGPGGFYEQYF
TRBV7-9	TRBJ2-1	CASSLAVATGNEQFF
TRBV12-3/TRBV12-4	TRBJ2-7	CASSSWTSGGLSYEQYF
TRBV6-5	TRBJ2-2	CASSYGRESTGELFF
TRBV7-9	TRBJ2-5	CASSGEGLAGVQETQYF
TRBV14	TRBJ2-5	CASSQRRADIQETQYF
TRBV7-2	TRBJ2-7	CASSLDWRTGKYEQYF
TRBV12-3/TRBV12-4	TRBJ1-4	CASSPQGSLATNEKLFF
TRBV12-3/TRBV12-4	TRBJ2-1	CASTGGTPDNEQFF
TRBV5-6	TRBJ1-5	CASSLAGGGNQPQHF
TRBV24-1	TRBJ2-1	CATSDFGNEQFF
TRBV2	TRBJ2-7	CASRPDPGAHNEQYF
TRBV7-9	TRBJ1-2	CASSTQGAPDYSYTF
TRBV5-1	TRBJ1-2	CASSDFADHGYTF
TRBV5-6	TRBJ2-7	CASSSGTDEQYF
TRBV12-3/TRBV12-4	TRBJ2-2	CASKGLEGQNTGELFF
TRBV7-9	TRBJ2-1	CASAEVTGGGNEQFF
TRBV7-9	TRBJ2-2	CASSLAGTVTGELFF
TRBV6-5	TRBJ2-7	CASSYSPAIGQYF
TRBV7-9	TRBJ2-1	CASSPTAGGAVNEQFF
TRBV25-1	TRBJ2-1	CASSELGAGNEQFF
TRBV2	TRBJ2-1	CASSNPDGEQFF
TRBV20-1	TRBJ2-5	CSAREERDSPGLQETQYF
TRBV12-3/TRBV12-4	TRBJ2-7	CASSSPRTGVNEQYF
TRBV20-1	TRBJ1-2	CSAGTALVTRVGYTF
TRBV3-1	TRBJ2-1	CASSQHGDEQFF
TRBV7-9	TRBJ1-3	CASSFSGNTIYF
TRBV28	TRBJ2-6	CASSFSGSGANVLTF
TRBV29-1	TRBJ1-2	CSVAGEDYGYTF
TRBV7-9	TRBJ2-7	CASSPTESYFYEQYF
TRBV10-3	TRBJ2-3	CAIGPGVGLNTDTQYF
TRBV29-1	TRBJ2-7	CSVLEGNYEQYF
TRBV14	TRBJ2-7	CASSQAVGGAYEQYF
TRBV20-1	TRBJ2-7	CSAYHTAGTRPYEQYF
TRBV20-1	TRBJ2-5	CSADRGADQETQYF
TRBV29-1	TRBJ2-1	CSVEGTSNYNEQFF
TRBV29-1	TRBJ2-1	CSVEWLLAGGPGEQFF
TRBV23-1	TRBJ2-1	CASSLKWDLHGYNEQFF
TRBV12-3/TRBV12-4	TRBJ2-7	CASRDGTSNEQYF
TRBV4-2	TRBJ1-2	CASSYHIGDRVDGYTF